What follows are 16 T cell receptor beta chains derived from one specimen sequenced in a study of post-analysis software for immune sequencing data (dated by TCRdb to between 2014 and 2016). The method was PCR. The sequencing machine was an Illumina HiSeq 2500. To reduce PCR and sequencing biases, unique molecular identifiers were built into the TCR beta cDNA libraries. TCRdb reran the public reads through fastp at Q25 and MiXCR, keeping productive beta chains. All rows with the same CDR3 protein become a single entry with the most common DNA and genes. The sample table contains 700,000 to 800,000 distinct CDR3 sequences; only one count was recorded for roughly 27% of them. Together, the top ten hold 0.5% to 0.6% of the sample. General findings and caveats noted by the study authors: Several TRBV segments, including TRBV5-6, TRBV5-1 and TRBV20-1, were significantly more frequent in patients than controls.

Their specific antigens are unknown. Specimen: blood. These receptors were obtained from a girl aged 10 to 17 with multiple sclerosis.

The chain uses TRBV12-3 or TRBV12-4 and TRBJ1-5; D gene ambiguous. The CDR3 is made up of 12 amino acids. Trimming removed 6 bases at V and 7 bases at J, with 10 bases between. The DNA for the CDR3 is TGTGCCAGCAGGATAATAGGGCAGCCCCAGCATTTT. As protein: CASRIIGQPQHF.

This clonotype was counted once. V gene TRBV28 combines with J gene TRBJ2-3; D is tentatively TRBD1 or TRBD2 (5 bases each). V was trimmed by 1 base and J by 4 bases, leaving 9 bases between them. The CDR3 contains 14 residues. CDR1 is MDHEN, CDR2 SYDVKM, per germline. CDR3 DNA sequence: TGTGCCAGCAGTTTATTCGGGGACGCAGATACGCAGTATTTT. Its protein is CASSLFGDADTQYF.

The chain is built from TRBV28 and TRBJ2-5, with 11 bases identical to TRBD2. The CDR3 consists of 14 residues. CDR1 and CDR2 from the germline V gene are MDHEN and SYDVKM. With V trimmed by 7 bases and J by 0 bases, 1 base remained unmatched. The CDR3: CASMGLADQETQYF. In DNA form, the CDR3 reads TGTGCCAGCATGGGACTAGCGGACCAAGAGACCCAGTACTTC. The variable domain in full, completed from reference TRBV28 and TRBJ2-5, reads DVKVTQSSRYLVKRTGEKVFLECVQDMDHENMFWYRQDPGLGLRLIYFSYDVKMKEKGDIPEGYSVSREKKERFSLILESASTNQTSMYLCASMGLADQETQYFGPGTRLLVL.

This clonotype was counted a few times. This chain uses TRBV20-1 with TRBJ2-7, with 8 bases fitting TRBD1. The V gene's germline CDR1 is DFQATT and CDR2 SNEGSKA (reference sequence). This CDR3 comprises 13 residues. V trimming: 4 bases; J trimming: 1 base; junction bases outside the gene matches: 3. CDR3 in DNA: TGCAGTGCTACAGGGGGCGTTTCCTACGAGCAGTACTTC. Residues: CSATGGVSYEQYF.

The chain is built from TRBV20-1 and TRBJ2-1; 13 bases align to TRBD2. CDR3 length: 19 amino acids. J gave up 7 bases and V 0 bases, and 15 bases lay outside the gene matches. The V gene's germline CDR1 is DFQATT and CDR2 SNEGSKA (reference sequence). For the CDR3, the DNA is TGCAGTGCTAGAGATGAAGGGACTAGCGGGGTTCGGGCTAGGAATGAGCAGTTCTTC. Amino acids: CSARDEGTSGVRARNEQFF.

The genes are TRBV7-9 and TRBJ2-3; no clear D gene. Germline V CDR1 and CDR2: SEHNR, FQNEAQ (reference sequence). V lost 1 base to trimming and J lost 6 bases, with 14 bases between them. This CDR3 region has 15 residues. The CDR3 region is CASSLGLLVSDTQYF. The CDR3 nucleotides read TGTGCCAGCAGCTTAGGCCTCCTAGTTTCTGATACGCAGTATTTT.

About this clonotype itself: Since no conserved phenylalanine or tryptophan closes the CDR3, a read error is the likely cause. In DNA form, the CDR3 reads TGCAGTGCTAGACTAGCGGGGGGAAAAGAGACCCAGTACTGC. As protein: CSARLAGGKETQYC. The J gene is TRBJ2-5, the V gene TRBV20-1; 11 bases align to TRBD2. The CDR3 is 14 residues long. Trimming removed 2 bases from V and 3 bases from J; junction bases left unmatched: 2. The germline V gene encodes CDR1 DFQATT and CDR2 SNEGSKA (reference sequence).

The J gene is TRBJ2-4, the V gene TRBV5-6; maybe TRBD2 (5 bases). Germline CDR1 reads SGHDT; CDR2 reads YYEEEE. V gave up 3 bases and J gave up 0 bases, with 16 bases separating them. The length of the CDR3 is 17 residues. As DNA, the CDR3 is TGTGCCAGCAGCTCCGATCCGGGAATTCTAGCCAAAAACATTCAGTACTTC. Its protein product is CASSSDPGILAKNIQYF.

This clonotype was counted only a few times. V gene TRBV13 combines with J gene TRBJ2-3, with 7 bases aligning to TRBD2. The CDR3 is made up of 12 amino acids. Per the germline V gene, CDR1 is PRHDT and CDR2 is FYEKMQ (reference sequence). V gave up 8 bases and J gave up 3 bases; unmatched junction bases: 2. CDR3 DNA: TGTGCCAGCGGGAGGGAAACAGATACGCAGTATTTT. This encodes CASGRETDTQYF.

This clonotype was seen only a few times. This chain links TRBV5-1 with TRBJ2-1; D is unclear. The CDR3 is 14 amino acids. V lost 1 base and J 10 bases, leaving 15 bases between the germline ends. Germline V lookup: CDR1 SGHRS, CDR2 YFSETQ. Written as DNA, the CDR3 is TGCGCCAGCAGCTTGTGGCGCCCCAGGAGCGAGCAGTTCTTC. Translated, it gives CASSLWRPRSEQFF.

This rearrangement joins TRBV5-1 to TRBJ2-5; D is undetermined. Near its end, the DNA agrees better with TRBJ2-7, so the J call may be wrong. The CDR3 has 11 amino acids. Germline V gene data show CDR1 as SGHRS and CDR2 as YFSETQ. CDR3 loop: CASSPGCEQYF. The DNA of the CDR3 is TGCGCCAGCAGTCCCGGCTGCGAGCAGTACTTC.

The V gene is TRBV19, the J gene TRBJ1-5; no clear D gene. The CDR3 runs 14 residues. Trimming stripped 3 bases from V and 3 bases from J, with 9 bases between. From germline, CDR1 is LNHDA and CDR2 SQIVND (reference sequence). The CDR3 DNA reads TGTGCCAGTAGTATCCGGGGTTACAATCAGCCCCAGCATTTT. It encodes CASSIRGYNQPQHF.

The J gene is TRBJ1-2, the V gene TRBV9; tentatively, D is TRBD1 (5 bases). Germline CDR1 SGDLS, CDR2 YYNGEE. CDR3 size: 14 residues. Between the trimmed V and J ends, which lost 2 bases and 4 bases, there was a span of 12 bases. The CDR3 region is CASSVRVRGYGYTF. CDR3 nucleotides: TGTGCCAGCAGCGTCAGGGTTAGGGGCTATGGCTACACCTTC. Supplemented by reference TRBV9 and TRBJ1-2, the full variable domain reads DSGVTQTPKHLITATGQRVTLRCSPRSGDLSVYWYQQSLDQGLQFLIQYYNGEERAKGNILERFSAQQFPDLHSELNLSSLELGDSALYFCASSVRVRGYGYTFGSGTRLTVV.

This clonotype showed up many times. This chain uses TRBV27 with TRBJ2-7; D gene unclear. Trimming took off 2 bases at V and 2 bases at J, with 7 bases between the two ends. The length of the CDR3 is 13 residues. The germline gives CDR1 MNHEY, CDR2 SMNVEV (reference sequence). CDR3 nucleotide sequence: TGTGCCAGCAGTTTAAGGGATACCTACGAGCAGTACTTC. Its translation: CASSLRDTYEQYF.

This clonotype was seen more than once but under ten times. V gene TRBV7-9 combines with J gene TRBJ1-1; 7 positions match TRBD1. Germline V gives CDR1 SEHNR, CDR2 FQNEAQ (reference sequence). V trimming: 1 base; J trimming: 3 bases; junction bases outside the gene matches: 8. The CDR3 spans 16 residues. CDR3 residues: CASSLVPDRYYTEAFF. The CDR3 DNA follows: TGTGCCAGCAGCTTAGTCCCGGACAGGTATTACACTGAAGCTTTCTTT.

This clonotype was seen a few times. V usage is TRBV5-1 and J usage is TRBJ2-3; 8 nucleotides line up with TRBD1. With 4 bases clipped from V and 1 base from J, the junction kept 2 bases outside the gene matches. This CDR3 has 14 amino acids. Germline V gene data show CDR1 as SGHRS and CDR2 as YFSETQ. The CDR3 loop reads CASSNRGGTDTQYF. CDR3 bases: TGCGCCAGCAGCAACAGGGGGGGCACAGATACGCAGTATTTT.